This TCR beta chain derives from a study of human T cells and chemical hapten exposure. Overall study findings and caveats: Having alopecia, the donors may differ immunologically from healthy people.

There are many counts of this clonotype. Antigen specificity is unknown. Per germline, CDR1 SQVTM and CDR2 ANQGSEA. This CDR3 comprises 11 residues. V was pared by 6 bases and J by 7 bases, with 10 bases between. Separate cDNA molecules received unique molecular identifiers, which the library attached to them. Via MiXCR, TCRdb re-called the RACE reads, giving one row per CDR3 protein. The sample gives 55,000 to 75,000 distinct CDR3 sequences, about 7% of which show up once; 1.6% is in the top ten. Sample time point: pre-sensitization, week 0. Treatment given: therapeutic diphenylcyclopropenone sensitization with weekly scalp DPC. Unfractionated whole blood was the source of the extracted total RNA.

Source: whole blood, taken in connection with sensitization to the hapten diphenylcyclopropenone (DPC). The chain employs TRBV29-1 and TRBJ2-1, with D possibly TRBD1 on 7 matching bases. This receptor was obtained from a woman aged 25 to 39 with alopecia areata. Some clones in this sample may be carry-over from other donors' samples. The CDR3 DNA is TGCAGCGTCCCAGGGGGGAATGAGCAGTTCTTC. This sequence encodes CSVPGGNEQFF.